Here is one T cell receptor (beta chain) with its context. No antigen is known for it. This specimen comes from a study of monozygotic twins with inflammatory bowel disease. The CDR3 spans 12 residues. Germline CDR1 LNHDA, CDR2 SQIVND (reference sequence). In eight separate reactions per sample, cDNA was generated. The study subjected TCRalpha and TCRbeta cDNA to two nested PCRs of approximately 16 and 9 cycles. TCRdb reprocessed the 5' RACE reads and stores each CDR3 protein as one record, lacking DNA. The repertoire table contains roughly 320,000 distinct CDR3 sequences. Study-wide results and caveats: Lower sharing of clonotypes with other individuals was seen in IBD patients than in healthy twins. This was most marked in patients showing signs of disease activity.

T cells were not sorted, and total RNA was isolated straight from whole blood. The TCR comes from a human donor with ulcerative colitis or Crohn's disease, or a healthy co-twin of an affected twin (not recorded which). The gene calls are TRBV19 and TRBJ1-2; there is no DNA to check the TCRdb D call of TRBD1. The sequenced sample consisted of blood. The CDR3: CATCSRWHGYTF.